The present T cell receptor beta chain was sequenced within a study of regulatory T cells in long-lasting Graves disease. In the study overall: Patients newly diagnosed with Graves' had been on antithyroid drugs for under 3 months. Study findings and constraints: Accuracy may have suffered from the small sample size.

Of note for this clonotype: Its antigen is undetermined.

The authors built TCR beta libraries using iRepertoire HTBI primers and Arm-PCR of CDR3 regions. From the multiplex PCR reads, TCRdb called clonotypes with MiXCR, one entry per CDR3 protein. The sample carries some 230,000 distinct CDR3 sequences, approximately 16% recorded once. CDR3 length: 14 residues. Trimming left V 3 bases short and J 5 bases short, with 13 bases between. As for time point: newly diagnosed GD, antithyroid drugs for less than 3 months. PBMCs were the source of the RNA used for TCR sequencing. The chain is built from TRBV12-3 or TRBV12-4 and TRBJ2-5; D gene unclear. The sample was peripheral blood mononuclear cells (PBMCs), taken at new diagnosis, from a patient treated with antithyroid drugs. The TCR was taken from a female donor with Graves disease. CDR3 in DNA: TGTGCCAGCAGTTTCGATGTAGCTGGGGAGACCCAGTACTTC. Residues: CASSFDVAGETQYF.